These 20 T cell receptor beta chains came from one sample sequenced in a study of control samples from healthy donors and cancer patients. Assay used: immunoSEQ multiplex PCR; TCRdb lists only in-frame clones, some missing. The sample carries 90,000 to 150,000 clones, around 90% recorded once. The sequenced material came from blood. These receptors all come from a man aged 50-60 years in good health.

The rearrangement uses TRBV16 and TRBJ2-3; D ambiguous. Germline-derived CDR1 and CDR2 are KGHSY and FQNENV. V lost 3 bases and J lost 5, with 9 bases in between. The CDR3 loop spans 13 amino acids. This CDR3 is CASSHSPQDTQYF. CDR3 in DNA: TGTGCCAGCAGCCACTCCCCGCAAGATACGCAGTATTTT.

This chain connects TRBV2 to TRBJ1-2; D is perhaps TRBD1 (5 bases). Trimming stripped 6 bases from V and 2 bases from J, with 13 bases between. Germline assignment: CDR1 SNHLY and CDR2 FYNNEI. The CDR3 is 14 residues long. The CDR3 sequence is CASRSGEGNYGYTF. Written as DNA, the CDR3 is TGTGCCAGCAGATCGGGAGAGGGGAACTATGGCTACACCTTC.

This chain links TRBV10-1 with TRBJ1-5; D gene uncertain. V was pared by 3 bases and J by 7 bases, with 16 bases between. The CDR3 contains 15 residues. CDR1 is WNHNN and CDR2 is SYGVQD in the germline V gene (reference sequence). The DNA of the CDR3 is TGCGCCAGCAGTGACTGGGAAGATCAAGGGCAGCCCCAGCATTTT. It codes for CASSDWEDQGQPQHF.

The V call is TRBV7-2, the J call TRBJ2-5; possible D gene TRBD1, 6 bases. The CDR3 totals 15 residues. CDR1 is SGHTA and CDR2 is FQGNSA in the germline V gene. Between the trimmed V and J ends, which lost 1 base and 4 bases, there was a span of 13 bases. The CDR3 reads CASSLVRTVLETQYF. DNA of the CDR3: TGTGCCAGCAGCTTAGTCCGGACAGTTTTAGAGACCCAGTACTTC.

The sample holds one count of this clone. The chain uses TRBV3-1 (or the pseudogene TRBV3-2) and TRBJ2-7; D not certain. The CDR3 is 12 amino acids. Trimming removed 1 base from V and 3 bases from J, with 4 bases in between. The germline gives CDR1 LGHDT, CDR2 YNNKEL (reference sequence). The CDR3 loop is CASSQGHYEQYF. The CDR3 DNA reads as TGTGCCAGCAGCCAAGGCCACTACGAGCAGTACTTC.

The chain is built from TRBV7-7 and TRBJ2-5, with D possibly matching TRBD2 (6 bases). The V end lost 3 bases, the J end lost 9 bases, and 20 bases lay between the germline ends. The CDR3 spans 15 residues. Germline CDR1 SSHAT, CDR2 FNYEAQ (reference sequence). CDR3 amino acids: CASSLAGDPREAQYF. The CDR3 bases are TGTGCCAGCAGCTTGGCCGGGGATCCGAGGGAGGCCCAGTACTTC.

The chain recombines TRBV5-1 with TRBJ1-1; 8 nucleotides agree with TRBD1. V gave up 3 bases and J gave up 3 bases; unmatched junction bases: 4. This CDR3 is 14 amino acids long. Germline V lookup: CDR1 SGHRS, CDR2 YFSETQ. This CDR3 is CASSSGGTDTEAFF. In nucleotides, the CDR3 is TGCGCCAGCAGCTCAGGGGGCACGGACACTGAAGCTTTCTTT.

This sequence joins TRBV5-1 and TRBJ2-3, with D hard to call. This CDR3 contains 15 residues. With 0 bases removed from V and 2 bases from J, the gap between germline ends came to 10 bases. CDR1 is SGHRS, CDR2 YFSETQ, per germline. CDR3 in amino acids: CASSLDTDNTDTQYF. In nucleotides, the CDR3 is TGCGCCAGCAGCTTGGATACAGACAACACAGATACGCAGTATTTT.

A single count supports this clone. The identical CDR3 is also encoded by other nucleotide sequences in the sample. The chain joins TRBV7-2 to TRBJ1-1, with D maybe TRBD1 (6 bases). V lost 5 bases, J lost 0 bases, and 10 bases lay in between. Looked up from germline, CDR1 is SGHTA and CDR2 is FQGNSA. There are 14 residues in the CDR3. The CDR3 protein is CASSLGQLNTEAFF. The CDR3 nucleotides are TGTGCCAGCAGCCTGGGACAATTGAACACTGAAGCTTTCTTT.

V gene TRBV4-1 combines with J gene TRBJ2-1; no definite D call. V lost 1 base to trimming and J lost 3 bases, with 7 bases between them. This CDR3 comprises 14 residues. Germline V gene sequence: CDR1 MGHRA, CDR2 YSYEKL. The CDR3 loop is CASSQARVYNEQFF. In DNA form, the CDR3 reads TGCGCCAGCAGCCAAGCCCGAGTCTACAATGAGCAGTTCTTC.

The chain couples TRBV5-1 to TRBJ1-4; TRBD1 matches 10 bases. V shed 3 bases and J 8 bases; nucleotides not matched to a gene: 7. CDR1 and CDR2 from the germline V gene are SGHRS and YFSETQ. The CDR3 has 15 amino acids. The CDR3 spells CASSWSGTGEEKLFF. CDR3 in DNA: TGCGCCAGCAGCTGGTCCGGGACAGGGGAAGAAAAACTGTTTTTT.

As DNA, the CDR3 is TGTGCCAGCAGTTTAGACTTCAACAATGAGCAGTTCTTC. Amino acids: CASSLDFNNEQFF. The genes are TRBV27 and TRBJ2-1; no definite D call. CDR3 size: 13 residues. The germline V and J ends were trimmed by 2 bases and 5 bases, with 7 bases remaining between them. Germline V gives CDR1 MNHEY, CDR2 SMNVEV (reference sequence).

The chain recombines TRBV29-1 with TRBJ2-1; D uncertain. The CDR3 contains 12 residues. The V end was cut by 3 bases, the J end by 4 bases, with 7 bases between. Germline V gives CDR1 SQVTM, CDR2 ANQGSEA. CDR3 amino acids: CSVETEYNEQFF. CDR3 nucleotide sequence: TGCAGCGTTGAGACCGAATACAATGAGCAGTTCTTC.

The chain couples TRBV2 to TRBJ2-7; perhaps D is TRBD1 or TRBD2 (6 bases each). This CDR3 region has 14 residues. Trimming cost V 7 bases and J 2 bases, with 15 bases left between them. Germline CDR1 SNHLY, CDR2 FYNNEI. For the CDR3, the DNA is TGTGCCAGCAAGGGGGGCTGGGATACCTACGAGCAGTACTTC. Its protein product is CASKGGWDTYEQYF.

This clone was seen once. This chain uses TRBV12-5 with TRBJ2-7, with 7 bases lining up with TRBD1. V shed 5 bases, J shed 0 bases, and the junction held 4 bases outside the gene matches. Germline V gene sequence: CDR1 LGHNT, CDR2 FRNRAP. The CDR3 spans 14 residues. For the CDR3, the DNA is TGTGCTAGTGGTCGAGGGGACAGCTCCTACGAGCAGTACTTC. Protein product: CASGRGDSSYEQYF.

The chain couples TRBV2 to TRBJ1-1; 10 bases are shared with TRBD1. The CDR3 contains 13 residues. CDR1 is SNHLY, CDR2 FYNNEI, per germline. V lost 4 bases, J lost 4 bases, and 0 bases stayed unmatched. The CDR3 is CASSGQGATEAFF. Here the CDR3 DNA reads TGTGCCAGCAGTGGACAGGGGGCCACTGAAGCTTTCTTT.

The chain uses TRBV11-2 and TRBJ2-7; perhaps TRBD1 as D (5 bases). The CDR3 totals 14 residues. In germline, CDR1 is SGHAT, CDR2 FQNNGV. V lost 2 bases and J lost 2, with 10 bases in between. In nucleotides, the CDR3 is TGTGCCAGCAGCTTAACGCAGGGCCCCTACGAGCAGTACTTC. Translation: CASSLTQGPYEQYF. The whole variable domain, remainder taken from reference TRBV11-2 and TRBJ2-7, is EAGVAQSPRYKIIEKRQSVAFWCNPISGHATLYWYQQILGQGPKLLIQFQNNGVVDDSQLPKDRFSAERLKGVDSTLKIQPAKLEDSAVYLCASSLTQGPYEQYFGPGTRLTVT.

Only one count was recorded for this clone. This rearrangement joins TRBV5-1 to TRBJ2-5; 11 positions agree with TRBD2. CDR1 SGHRS and CDR2 YFSETQ come from the germline V gene. V trimming: 1 base; J trimming: 1 base; junction bases outside the gene matches: 3. There are 16 residues in the CDR3. CDR3 sequence: CASSLSSGGIQETQYF. In DNA form, the CDR3 reads TGCGCCAGCAGCTTGTCTAGCGGGGGGATCCAAGAGACCCAGTACTTC.

The J gene is TRBJ1-1, the V gene TRBV7-9, with D hard to call. The CDR3 has 11 amino acids. Per germline, CDR1 SEHNR and CDR2 FQNEAQ (reference sequence). Between the trimmed V and J ends, which lost 5 bases and 3 bases, there was a span of 4 bases. The CDR3 sequence is CASSLDTEAFF. CDR3 nucleotides: TGTGCCAGCAGCCTAGACACTGAAGCTTTCTTT. The whole variable domain, filled in from reference TRBV7-9 and TRBJ1-1, reads DTGVSQNPRHKITKRGQNVTFRCDPISEHNRLYWYRQTLGQGPEFLTYFQNEAQLEKSRLLSDRFSAERPKGSFSTLEIQRTEQGDSAMYLCASSLDTEAFFGQGTRLTVV.

For the CDR3, the DNA is TGTGCCAGCAGTCCTGGGACAGAAAGCTACGAGCAGTACTTC. Amino acids: CASSPGTESYEQYF. V and J are TRBV6-6 and TRBJ2-7; 7 positions agree with TRBD1. Germline trimming cut 5 bases from V and 3 bases from J; bases unmatched to any gene: 7. Germline CDR1 MNHNY, CDR2 SVGAGI (reference sequence). The CDR3 runs to 14 residues.